The following is a TCR beta chain sequence with its context. It has no known antigen specificity. No base quality information exists; no much larger clone differs at one position. The protocol used for the library was the immunoSEQ multiplex PCR assay. Rearranged TCR beta chain sequences were amplified with the hsTCRB Kit following the manufacturer's protocol. TCRB libraries were sequenced on an Illumina MiSeq. Regarding the original processing steps: The kit vendor's proprietary platform handled demultiplexing, trimming and gene mapping. TCRdb took this table from immuneACCESS and kept in-frame rearrangements with V and J called. Such tables lack part of the clones; where checked against another copy, unresolved V genes explain under half of the gap, and the rest is unexplained. V and J calls and clone size are given by that table; D and trimming were obtained from the DNA. The sample includes more than 25,000 clones, with around 79% observed a single time. The top ten clones comprise approximately 8.5% of the sample.

This record belongs to a study of a mutant IDH1 vaccine in newly diagnosed glioma (dated by TCRdb to the early 2020s). In the study overall: Vaccination started 4-6 weeks after radiotherapy alone, or was given together with temozolomide cycles in the groups whose treatment included chemotherapy. Peripheral blood was drawn at six visits: V03 (baseline), V05, V07, V10, V12 and V13. Before enrollment, most patients had been given radiochemotherapy with temozolomide as standard therapy, while the rest had received either radiotherapy alone or temozolomide alone. The week-35 safety follow-up took place at visit V12, and the week-47 end of study took place at visit V13. Of the roughly 32 treated patients, approximately 62% were male and approximately 40% were female, and a mean age of 40.4 years was recorded. Longitudinal TCRB deep sequencing was performed for around 23 treated patients wherever samples were available for exploratory analyses. Overall study outcomes, separate from this receptor: Vaccine-induced immune responses across multiple MHC alleles were detected in approximately 94% of patients. Pseudoprogression seemed to be unrelated to changes in the top peripheral T cell clonotypes found by TCRB sequencing. PBMC samples for TCRB deep sequencing were selected based on availability. The authors stated that sample limitations prevented analyses of patient blood samples from being reproduced.

The label giving this sample's time point can be read as: week 35, safety follow-up. A 20-mer mutant IDH1 peptide at 300 micrograms in Montanide made up each vaccine dose, which was injected subcutaneously together with topical imiquimod. Patients received eight vaccinations in weeks 1, 3, 5, 7, 11, 15, 19 and 23, corresponding to visits V03 through V10. Donors had newly diagnosed WHO grade 3 or 4 IDH1-mutant astrocytomas with loss of nuclear ATRX. The samples were drawn from NOA16, a multicentre, single-arm, open-label phase I trial in Germany that tested a mutant IDH1 peptide vaccine in humans for the first time. Genomic DNA for TCRB sequencing was extracted from EDTA blood using the DNeasy Blood and Tissue Kit. The sample here was PBMCs, taken from a glioma patient whose treatment included an IDH1 peptide vaccine. The clonotype comes from a woman in her twenties or thirties with glioma. Some clones in this sample may be carry-over from other donors' samples.

The sequenced DNA is TGTGCCAGCAGCTTAGCCGGCGGGGGAGGAGAGGTGGGTTACAATGAGCAGTTCTTC. Protein translation: CASSLAGGGGEVGYNEQFF. Recombination connected TRBV7-8 to TRBJ2-1; the junction holds 7 bases that match TRBD2. For CDR1 and CDR2, the germline V gene lists SGHVS and FQNEAQ. V has 0 bases trimmed and J has 4 bases trimmed; junction bases matching no gene number 15. Inclusive of the bounding cysteine and phenylalanine, the CDR3 is 19 residues long. Only the CDR3 portion is preserved as DNA: 57 bases, with reading frame beginning at the first base.